The T cell receptor (beta chain) described here comes from a study of regulatory and conventional T cells in RAG deficiency. In regard to this clone: Its antigen is as yet unknown.

The sorted conventional CD4+ T cells were CD25-low and CD127-high, with genomic DNA sequenced. V was clipped by 6 bases and J by 4 bases; unmatched bases: 14. Germline CDR1 is MGHDK and CDR2 is SYGVNS. This CDR3 has 17 amino acids. The data were produced by immunoSEQ multiplex PCR, yet TCRdb's version contains in-frame clones alone and is incomplete. This table holds around 12,000 clones, about 92% found once. Study outcomes and limitations: Sorted Omenn CD25-high CD127-low cells may not be bona fide Tregs. Other subsets showed about 10-fold reductions, but Treg unique TCR beta sequences fell approximately 100-fold in these patients. Shorter CDR3s in all patient subsets; >75% Treg-Tconv overlap in Omenn.

The same sample was also studied in work on regulatory T cells. This second study notes: The PCR used 52 TRBV and 13 TRBJ primers. Regulatory T cells showed the strongest V-J pair restriction and V/J gene skewing among patient repertoires.

The material sequenced was CD4+ effector T cells sorted from blood. V gene TRBV25-1 combines with J gene TRBJ1-2, with 10 bases matching TRBD1. The TCR comes from a human donor in good health. The CDR3 sequence is CASSTPIYRTGGYGYTF. The CDR3 DNA sequence: TGTGCCAGCAGCACACCGATCTATCGGACAGGGGGCTATGGCTACACCTTC.